The entry that follows covers one T cell receptor beta chain sequence. The target antigen is unknown. The same CDR3 can be traced to other DNA sequences in this sample. It was with 60 Vbeta and 13 Jbeta primers that the PCR ran. Profiling relied on immunoSEQ multiplex PCR, and the TCRdb table lists in-frame clones only, not all of them. The sample comprises fewer than 200,000 clones, over 60% of which are singletons, and roughly 1.6% rests with the top ten. This entry comes from a study of cytomegalovirus exposure and HLA in healthy donors. Study conclusions and caveats: HLA allele associations emerged for 15,000 to 20,000 TCR beta sequences in a later analysis, at 0.05 false discovery rate. A missense DCLRE1C variant was associated with V- and J-gene trimming of TCR beta chains in a later analysis, and an independent cohort replicated the association. Most TCRs appeared rarely, but some public TCRs recurred in many donors. Earlier results showed most TCR beta V segments being productive about 87% or about 30% of the time.

Trimming left V 5 bases short and J 5 bases short, with 18 bases between. Looked up from germline, CDR1 is PRHDT and CDR2 is FYEKMQ (reference sequence). The CDR3 sequence is 15 residues long. The receptor's source is a girl aged 5 to 17 in good health and CMV-seronegative. Specimen: PBMCs. This chain uses TRBV13 with TRBJ2-5; D possibly corresponds to TRBD2 (6 bases). CDR3 DNA: TGTGCCAGCAGCCGTGACTCGGGAGAACAGGAGACCCAGTACTTC. Its translation is CASSRDSGEQETQYF.